Here is one TCR beta chain with its context. Its antigen is not identified. This sample was taken from a study of PD-1 blockade in classical Hodgkin lymphoma. Overall study: Patients were given intravenous nivolumab, 3 mg/kg, every 2 weeks.

Germline V CDR1 and CDR2: SGHVS, FNYEAQ. V shed 1 base and J shed 4 bases, with 11 bases lying between them. The CDR3 sequence is 15 residues long. TCRdb keeps only in-frame clones here, not all; method: immunoSEQ multiplex PCR. This sample has 75,000 to 95,000 clones, with about 83% found just once. Findings and limits, study-wide: The authors excluded patients who started nivolumab under 1 year after ASCT. Compared with healthy donors, newly diagnosed patients reportedly showed lower baseline TCR diversity.

Described time point: cycle 4 day 1 (C4D1), after less than 7 weeks of nivolumab. All patients relapsed after autologous stem cell transplantation, and brentuximab vedotin exposure varied. This TCR was recovered from a human donor with classical Hodgkin lymphoma. The input for sequencing was peripheral blood mononuclear cells (PBMCs), taken before the fourth cycle of nivolumab. The V and J genes are TRBV7-6 and TRBJ2-1, with D tentatively TRBD1 (5 bases). The CDR3 coding sequence is TGTGCCAGCAGCTTAGTTTCAGGGCGATACAATGAGCAGTTCTTC. Amino acid sequence: CASSLVSGRYNEQFF. Based on the CDR3 plus reference TRBV7-6 and TRBJ2-1, the full variable domain is GAGVSQSPRYKVTKRGQDVALRCDPISGHVSLYWYRQALGQGPEFLTYFNYEAQQDKSGLPNDRFSAERPEGSISTLTIQRTEQRDSAMYRCASSLVSGRYNEQFFGPGTRLTVL.